This T cell receptor beta chain derives from a study of tumor-infiltrating lymphocytes in primary liver carcinoma. This CDR3 region has 16 residues. Starting material of around 490 ng total RNA yielded TCR beta cDNA via a constant-region primer. Slightly modified ARM-PCR served as the procedure for the TCR beta libraries. These libraries came from three rounds of nested multiplex PCR. Primers for the first two PCR rounds were TRBV1-TRBV30 forward primers and a C-beta reverse primer (about 9 cycles per round). TCRdb redid the calling of the multiplex PCR reads with MiXCR, one entry per CDR3 protein. The sample lists roughly 100,000 distinct CDR3 sequences; 82% were seen once. Regarding this clonotype: What it recognizes is unknown. Germline is not matched at one junction end, which may reflect a read error.

Study-wide results and limits: A significantly higher top-250-clone fraction was found in tumors than in blood (p = 0.039).

Each 20-30 mg portion of unsorted bulk tissue served as the source for co-extraction of RNA and DNA. This receptor was identified in a man aged 35-49 years with primary liver carcinoma and hepatitis B virus infection. The rearrangement links TRBV12-3 or TRBV12-4 to TRBJ2-2, with D possibly being TRBD2 (6 bases). The sequenced material came from liver tumor tissue from sampling region 3. As to subset: tumor region T3, left-lateral pole. The CDR3 loop is CASSFGGMVNTGELFF. DNA of the CDR3: TGTGCCAGCAGTTTTGGGGGGATGGTGAACACCGGGGAGTTGTTTTTT.